This TCR beta chain was recorded in a study of blood T cell repertoires in COVID-19. Per germline, CDR1 LGHDT and CDR2 YNNKEL (reference sequence). The length of the CDR3 is 16 residues. The V gene end was trimmed by 0 bases and the J gene end by 3 bases; junction bases not matched to a gene: 4. Authors' data handling: From reference gene primer amplification, estimates of nucleated cell counts were derived. Data came from immunoSEQ multiplex PCR; TCRdb stores just in-frame clones and leaves some out. The D gene and trimming were derived from the DNA, and the V and J assignments and clone size from that table. Counted here are hundreds of thousands of clones, over 65% occurring once; the ten biggest clones make up 2.5% to 4%.

The sequence was collected from a woman of 80 years or more with acute or convalescent COVID-19. The chain joins TRBV3-1 (or the pseudogene TRBV3-2) to TRBJ2-1; 8 bases match TRBD2. The specimen was peripheral blood. CDR3 coding DNA: TGTGCCAGCAGCCAAGATTTAGCGGGATACTACAATGAGCAGTTCTTC. As protein: CASSQDLAGYYNEQFF.